These 30 T cell receptor beta chains originate from one sample sequenced in a study of patients and donors after allogeneic stem cell transplantation. TCRdb itself ran the RT-PCR reads through MiXCR, one entry per CDR3 protein. This table has about 40,000 distinct CDR3 sequences, under 40% appearing once. Material: blood, either unsorted or a sorted T cell fraction (not recorded which). These receptors all come from a human donor who was either an allogeneic HSCT recipient or a stem cell or donor lymphocyte infusion donor (not recorded which). It is not recorded whose cells these are; they may come from a transplant donor.

This clonotype came up a few times. The chain carries TRBV6-5 and TRBJ2-7; D might be TRBD1 (6 bases). The CDR3 runs 13 residues. Germline V lookup: CDR1 MNHEY, CDR2 SVGAGI. V was clipped by 5 bases and J by 3 bases, with 11 bases between them. CDR3 sequence: CASSPGQIYEQYF. The CDR3 DNA sequence: TGTGCCAGCAGTCCAGGACAGATCTACGAGCAGTACTTC.

Only a few counts were recorded for this clonotype. The V call is TRBV28, the J call TRBJ1-5, with no clear D. The germline CDR1 and CDR2 sequences are MDHEN and SYDVKM. This CDR3 region has 15 residues. V lost 8 bases to trimming and J lost 0 bases, with 14 bases between them. The CDR3 loop is CASQSLQYSNQPQHF. For the CDR3, the DNA is TGTGCCAGCCAATCCCTACAATATAGCAATCAGCCCCAGCATTTT.

V gene TRBV5-5 combines with J gene TRBJ2-5; D ambiguous. Germline lookup yields CDR1 SGHKS and CDR2 YYEKEE (reference sequence). The CDR3 consists of 14 residues. The V end was cut by 4 bases, the J end by 2 bases, with 12 bases between. CDR3 DNA sequence: TGTGCCAGCAGCCAGTGGACCTATCAAGAGACCCAGTACTTC. Protein: CASSQWTYQETQYF.

This clonotype was detected only a few times. V usage is TRBV28 and J usage is TRBJ2-7; D is unresolved. From germline, CDR1 is MDHEN and CDR2 SYDVKM. This CDR3 has 11 amino acids. Trimming took 5 bases from V and 8 from J, leaving 10 bases between them. The CDR3, as DNA: TGTGCCAGCAGTCTGTGGGGAAAGCAGTACTTC. It encodes CASSLWGKQYF.

This clonotype has more than one count but fewer than ten. The rearrangement links TRBV29-1 to TRBJ2-7; possibly TRBD1 for D (6 bases). CDR3 length equals 14 residues. Germline values: CDR1 SQVTM, CDR2 ANQGSEA. V lost 5 bases, J lost 1 base, and 15 bases lay in between. CDR3 bases: TGCAGCGTTTCCCGGACAGTTTCGTCCTACGAGCAGTACTTC. Its translation: CSVSRTVSSYEQYF.

This clonotype has only a few counts. The V call is TRBV29-1, the J call TRBJ1-2, with a weak D call TRBD1 (5 bases). The germline CDR1 and CDR2 sequences are SQVTM and ANQGSEA. V was shortened by 2 bases and J by 4 bases, with 23 bases between the two germline ends. The CDR3 extends over 17 amino acids. CDR3 nucleotide sequence: TGCAGCGTTGAATCTCCCCTCCAGACAGTTACGGTCTATGGCTACACCTTC. It codes for CSVESPLQTVTVYGYTF. Complete variable domain (other parts from reference TRBV29-1 and TRBJ1-2): SAVISQKPSRDICQRGTSLTIQCQVDSQVTMMFWYRQQPGQSLTLIATANQGSEATYESGFVIDKFPISRPNLTFSTLTVSNMSPEDSSIYLCSVESPLQTVTVYGYTFGSGTRLTVV.

This clonotype was observed many times. V gene TRBV28 combines with J gene TRBJ1-5; D gene ambiguous. Germline V gene data show CDR1 as MDHEN and CDR2 as SYDVKM. The V gene lost 6 bases and the J gene lost 0 bases, with 9 bases spanning the gap. The CDR3 spans 14 residues. The CDR3 reads CASSRGYSNQPQHF. The CDR3 DNA is TGTGCCAGCAGCCGTGGATATAGCAATCAGCCCCAGCATTTT.

This clonotype has more than one count but fewer than ten. The chain combines TRBV4-3 with TRBJ1-4; possible D gene TRBD1, 5 bases. Trimming pared 3 bases from V and 8 bases from J, leaving 16 bases between. The CDR3 runs 15 residues. Germline-derived CDR1 and CDR2 are LGHNA and YSLEER. In DNA form, the CDR3 reads TGCGCCAGCAGCCACGAGGGGAGGGTCCGGGAAAAACTGTTTTTT. Translated, it gives CASSHEGRVREKLFF.

The rearrangement joins TRBV29-1 to TRBJ2-7, with D tentatively TRBD2 (6 bases). This CDR3 spans 11 amino acids. CDR1 is SQVTM and CDR2 is ANQGSEA in the germline V gene. The CDR3 loop reads CGGVSSYEQYF. The CDR3, as DNA: TGCGGCGGGGTGAGCTCCTACGAGCAGTACTTC.

The chain combines TRBV7-3 with TRBJ2-1; possible D gene TRBD1, 6 bases. Trimming cost V 1 base and J 0 bases, with 13 bases left between them. The V gene's germline CDR1 is SGHTA and CDR2 FQGTGA. This CDR3 has 17 amino acids. This CDR3 reads CASSLKRPTGSYNEQFF. CDR3 DNA sequence: TGTGCCAGCAGCTTAAAGAGACCGACAGGCTCCTACAATGAGCAGTTCTTC.

The gene calls are TRBV5-1 and TRBJ2-3; D is unresolved. Trimming removed 4 bases from V and 6 bases from J, with 9 bases in between. Germline V gene lookup returns CDR1 SGHRS and CDR2 YFSETQ. This CDR3 has 12 amino acids. In nucleotides, the CDR3 is TGCGCCAGCAGCGACGCTGGGGATACGCAGTATTTT. It translates to CASSDAGDTQYF.

This clonotype showed up just a few times. The CDR3 protein is CASSYHTGVRRNYEQYF. CDR3 nucleotides: TGTGCCAGCAGTTACCACACTGGGGTTCGTCGGAACTACGAGCAGTACTTC. V and J are TRBV6-2 or TRBV6-3 and TRBJ2-7; D not certain. Germline CDR1 is MNHEY and CDR2 is SVGEGT. V was clipped by 2 bases and J by 3 bases, with 20 bases between them. The CDR3 length is 17 residues.

In its sample, this clonotype was seen a few times. The CDR3 reads CASSIQLGNQPQHF. CDR3 in DNA: TGTGCCAGCAGCATACAATTAGGAAATCAGCCCCAGCATTTT. The V and J genes are TRBV6-6 and TRBJ1-5; no definite D call. Germline V lookup: CDR1 MNHNY, CDR2 SVGAGI (reference sequence). The CDR3 totals 14 residues. V gave up 6 bases and J gave up 4 bases, with 13 bases separating them.

The rearrangement joins TRBV3-1 to TRBJ2-7; D may match TRBD1 or TRBD2 (5 bases each). The CDR3 length is 12 residues. From germline, CDR1 is LGHDT and CDR2 YNNKEL (reference sequence). V dropped 3 bases and J dropped 6 bases, with 9 bases sitting between them. This CDR3 is CASSQLRGEQYF. In DNA form, the CDR3 reads TGTGCCAGCAGCCAGCTGAGGGGCGAGCAGTACTTC.

The rearrangement links TRBV7-9 to TRBJ2-3; TRBD1 agrees at 8 bases. The CDR3 length is 15 residues. V shed 5 bases and J 1 base; nucleotides not matched to a gene: 5. CDR1 and CDR2 from the germline V gene are SEHNR and FQNEAQ (reference sequence). The CDR3 sequence: CASSPGQAGTDTQYF. In DNA, the CDR3 is TGTGCCAGCAGCCCGGGACAGGCGGGCACAGATACGCAGTATTTT.

This chain uses TRBV5-8 with TRBJ2-4; possible D gene TRBD2, 7 bases. Between the trimmed V and J ends, which lost 0 bases and 1 base, there was a span of 8 bases. Germline V gene data show CDR1 as SGHTS and CDR2 as YDEGEE. The CDR3 runs 15 residues. The CDR3 loop reads CASSLEGGAKNIQYF. The CDR3 region has the DNA TGTGCCAGCAGCTTGGAGGGGGGGGCCAAAAACATTCAGTACTTC. The entire variable domain, with the rest obtained from reference TRBV5-8 and TRBJ2-4, is as follows: EAGVTQSPTHLIKTRGQQATLRCSPISGHTSVYWYQQALGLGLQFLLWYDEGEERNRGNFPPRFSGRQFPNYSSELNVNALELEDSALYLCASSLEGGAKNIQYFGAGTRLSVL.

This clonotype was seen ten or more times. V and J are TRBV4-3 and TRBJ1-5; the D gene is possibly TRBD1 (5 bases). CDR3 length equals 15 residues. Germline loops: CDR1 LGHNA, CDR2 YSLEER. The ends were cut back, 0 bases at V and 1 base at J, with 7 bases in the middle. In nucleotides, the CDR3 is TGCGCCAGCAGCCAAGACAGGGCGAGCAATCAGCCCCAGCATTTT. Translation: CASSQDRASNQPQHF.

This sequence joins TRBV5-1 and TRBJ1-1; D perhaps matches TRBD1 (6 bases). V gave up 4 bases and J gave up 4 bases, with 20 bases separating them. Germline V gene data show CDR1 as SGHRS and CDR2 as YFSETQ. The CDR3 length is 16 residues. The DNA of the CDR3 is TGCGCCAGCAGCCTGAAGGAGGGGGGAGGCAGCACTGAAGCTTTCTTT. This translates into CASSLKEGGGSTEAFF.

The chain combines TRBV11-3 with TRBJ2-2; D is ambiguous. The V gene lost 10 bases and the J gene lost 3 bases, with 9 bases spanning the gap. Germline V gene data show CDR1 as SGHNT and CDR2 as YENEEA. The CDR3 runs to 12 residues. The CDR3 DNA reads TGTGCCACACAACCGGACACCGGGGAGCTGTTTTTT. Its translation: CATQPDTGELFF. The complete variable domain, with remaining parts taken from reference TRBV11-3 and TRBJ2-2, reads EAGVVQSPRYKIIEKKQPVAFWCNPISGHNTLYWYLQNLGQGPELLIRYENEEAVDDSQLPKDRFSAERLKGVDSTLKIQPAELGDSAVYLCATQPDTGELFFGEGSRLTVL.

Written as DNA, the CDR3 is TGTGCCACCAGTGATTTATACGAGCAGTACTTC. The encoded protein is CATSDLYEQYF. The chain joins TRBV24-1 to TRBJ2-7; D uncertain. V was pared by 1 base and J by 4 bases, with 1 base between. This CDR3 is 11 amino acids long. Looked up from germline, CDR1 is KGHDR and CDR2 is SFDVKD.

This clonotype came up a few times. As DNA, the CDR3 is TGTGCCAGCAGCTTTCAGGGGGCGTTGGGAGAGACCCAGTACTTC. This gives the protein CASSFQGALGETQYF. The V and J genes are TRBV7-3 and TRBJ2-5; 8 bases align to TRBD1. There are 15 residues in the CDR3. V shed 3 bases, J shed 4 bases, and the junction held 7 bases outside the gene matches. CDR1 and CDR2 (germline): SGHTA, FQGTGA.

This clonotype was recorded a few times. V usage is TRBV5-1 and J usage is TRBJ2-5; possibly TRBD2 for D (6 bases). In germline, CDR1 is SGHRS, CDR2 YFSETQ. Trimming removed 0 bases from V and 2 bases from J, with 14 bases in between. The CDR3 is made up of 16 amino acids. For the CDR3, the DNA is TGCGCCAGCAGCTTGGTGGTCGGGCGGGGACAAGAGACCCAGTACTTC. Protein sequence: CASSLVVGRGQETQYF.

This chain connects TRBV28 to TRBJ2-7; 9 positions match TRBD1. V gave up 5 bases and J gave up 6 bases; unmatched junction bases: 17. The CDR3 sequence is 17 residues long. Germline CDR1 reads MDHEN; CDR2 reads SYDVKM. DNA of the CDR3: TGTGCCAGCAGTCCGTCGTATCTGGGACAGGGTACGGTCGAGCAGTACTTC. This sequence encodes CASSPSYLGQGTVEQYF.

The CDR3 region has the DNA TGCAGTGCTAGGAATCCCGGGAGTAACACTGAAGCTTTCTTT. Residues: CSARNPGSNTEAFF. The chain employs TRBV20-1 and TRBJ1-1; no clear D. The CDR3 has 14 residues. Germline V CDR1 and CDR2: DFQATT, SNEGSKA (reference sequence). V shed 3 bases and J shed 2 bases, with 13 bases lying between them.

The chain uses TRBV4-3 and TRBJ2-7, with a tentative D call TRBD1 (5 bases). Germline CDR1 is LGHNA and CDR2 is YSLEER. V gave up 4 bases and J gave up 6 bases, with 22 bases separating them. The CDR3 length is 16 residues. This CDR3 reads CASSPSGQRKLSEQYF. CDR3 bases: TGCGCCAGCAGCCCCTCCGGACAACGGAAACTAAGCGAGCAGTACTTC.

The rearrangement joins TRBV4-1 to TRBJ2-3; 8 nucleotides align to TRBD1. The V segment lost 0 bases and the J segment 2 bases; nucleotides outside the gene matches: 7. The CDR3 extends over 17 amino acids. Germline CDR1 is MGHRA and CDR2 is YSYEKL. This chain's CDR3 is CASSQDPGQGPTDTQYF. In DNA, the CDR3 is TGCGCCAGCAGCCAAGATCCCGGACAGGGACCCACAGATACGCAGTATTTT.

The V gene is TRBV20-1, the J gene TRBJ2-7; 8 bases are a match to TRBD2. From germline, CDR1 is DFQATT and CDR2 SNEGSKA (reference sequence). Trimming at V came to 3 bases and at J to 0 bases, leaving 4 bases not matched to a gene. This CDR3 is built from 14 residues. The CDR3, as DNA: TGCAGTGCTAGCGGGAGGGCCTACTCCTACGAGCAGTACTTC. This sequence encodes CSASGRAYSYEQYF.

This rearrangement joins TRBV6-1 to TRBJ2-4; maybe TRBD2 (7 bases). The CDR3 consists of 15 residues. Germline CDR1 and CDR2: MNHNS and SASEGT. Between the trimmed V and J ends, which lost 6 bases and 1 base, there was a span of 13 bases. CDR3 coding DNA: TGTGCCAGCAGGGAGGGGGGGCGCGCCAAAAACATTCAGTACTTC. Protein sequence: CASREGGRAKNIQYF.

The chain's CDR3 is CASRPQGLPLLDEQFF. As DNA, the CDR3 is TGTGCCAGCAGACCACAGGGACTACCCCTCTTGGATGAGCAGTTCTTC. V usage is TRBV28 and J usage is TRBJ2-1; D perhaps matches TRBD2 (7 bases). Germline V CDR1 and CDR2: MDHEN, SYDVKM. Between the trimmed V and J ends, which lost 6 bases and 8 bases, there was a span of 23 bases. The CDR3 is 16 amino acids.

The V and J genes are TRBV6-5 and TRBJ1-3; tentatively, D is TRBD1 (5 bases). From germline, CDR1 is MNHEY and CDR2 SVGAGI. V was trimmed by 5 bases and J by 0 bases, leaving 11 bases between them. The length of the CDR3 is 15 residues. The CDR3, as DNA: TGTGCCAGCAGTCTCCAAGGGGTCTCTGGAAACACCATATATTTT. Translation gives CASSLQGVSGNTIYF.